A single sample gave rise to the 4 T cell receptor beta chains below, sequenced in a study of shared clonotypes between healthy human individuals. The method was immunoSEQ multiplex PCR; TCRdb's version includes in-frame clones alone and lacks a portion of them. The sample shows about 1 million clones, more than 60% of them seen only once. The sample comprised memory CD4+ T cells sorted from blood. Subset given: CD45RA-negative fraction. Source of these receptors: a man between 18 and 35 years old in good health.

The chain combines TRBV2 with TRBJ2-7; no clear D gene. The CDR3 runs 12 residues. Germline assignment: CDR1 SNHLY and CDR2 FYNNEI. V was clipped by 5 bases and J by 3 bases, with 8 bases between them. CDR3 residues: CASSPPFYEQYF. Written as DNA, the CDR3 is TGTGCCAGCAGTCCGCCATTCTACGAGCAGTACTTC.

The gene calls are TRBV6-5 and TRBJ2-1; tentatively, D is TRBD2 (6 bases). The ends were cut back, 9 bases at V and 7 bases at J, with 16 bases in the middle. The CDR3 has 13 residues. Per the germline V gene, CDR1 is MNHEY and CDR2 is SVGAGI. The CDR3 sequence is CASTRGYRNEQFF. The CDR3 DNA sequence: TGTGCCAGTACACGGGGGTACCGGAATGAGCAGTTCTTC.

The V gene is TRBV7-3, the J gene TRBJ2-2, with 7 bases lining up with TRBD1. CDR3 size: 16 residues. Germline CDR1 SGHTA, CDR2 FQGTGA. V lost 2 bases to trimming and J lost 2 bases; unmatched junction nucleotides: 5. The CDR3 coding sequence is TGTGCCAGCAGCTTAGTTGGGACAGCCAACACCGGGGAGCTGTTTTTT. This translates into CASSLVGTANTGELFF.

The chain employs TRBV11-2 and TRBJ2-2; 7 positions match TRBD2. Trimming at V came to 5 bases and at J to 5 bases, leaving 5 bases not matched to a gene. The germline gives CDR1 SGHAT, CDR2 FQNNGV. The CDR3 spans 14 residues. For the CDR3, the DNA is TGTGCCAGCAGCGGGACTACTAAAACCGGGGAGCTGTTTTTT. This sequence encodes CASSGTTKTGELFF.